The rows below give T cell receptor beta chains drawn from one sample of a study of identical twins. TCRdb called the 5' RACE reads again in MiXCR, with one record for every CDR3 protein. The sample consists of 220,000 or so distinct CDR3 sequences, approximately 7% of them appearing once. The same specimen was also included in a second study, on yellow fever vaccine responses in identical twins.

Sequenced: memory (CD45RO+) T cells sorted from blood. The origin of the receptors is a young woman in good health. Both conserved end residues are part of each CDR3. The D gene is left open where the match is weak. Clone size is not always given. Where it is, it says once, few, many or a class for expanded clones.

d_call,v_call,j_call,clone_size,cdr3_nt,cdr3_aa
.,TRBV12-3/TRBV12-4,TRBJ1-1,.,TGTGCCAGCAGTTGGGGGGTTGAAGCTTTCTTT,CASSWGVEAFF
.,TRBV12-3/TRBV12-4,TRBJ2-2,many,TGTGCCAGCAGTTTCCACTCAACCGGGGAGCTGTTTTTT,CASSFHSTGELFF
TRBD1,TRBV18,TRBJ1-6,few,TGTGCCAGCTCACTGGACCGGGGGACAGGGAATTCACCCCTCCACTTT,CASSLDRGTGNSPLHF
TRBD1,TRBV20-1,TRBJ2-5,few,TGCAGTGCCCCCGACAGGGCAGGAGAGACCCAGTACTTC,CSAPDRAGETQYF
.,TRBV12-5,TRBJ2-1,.,TGTGCTAGTGGTCGTGATACGAGCTATAACAATGAGCAGTTCTTC,CASGRDTSYNNEQFF
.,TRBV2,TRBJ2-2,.,TGTGCCAGCAGAAAACCGCGGGTAATGAACACCGGGGAGCTGTTTTTT,CASRKPRVMNTGELFF
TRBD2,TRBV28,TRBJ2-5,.,TGTGCCAGCAGTTTACGCGGGGGGGCCAAAGAGACCCAGTACTTC,CASSLRGGAKETQYF
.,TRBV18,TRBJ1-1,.,TGTGCCAGCTCACCGGATGGGGGGAACACTGAAGCTTTCTTT,CASSPDGGNTEAFF
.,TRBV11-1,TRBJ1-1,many,TGTGCCAGCAGCTTACAAGCTCTGAGAACTGGAGGGAAAAGGACTGAAGCTTTCTTT,CASSLQALRTGGKRTEAFF
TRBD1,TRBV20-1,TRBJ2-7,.,TGCTGTGCCATAGACAGGGCAAGCTCCTACGAGCAGTACTTC,CCAIDRASSYEQYF
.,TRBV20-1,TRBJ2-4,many,TGCAGTGCTTCCCGGGACACTTCCCTTTTAGCCAAAAACATTCAGTACTTC,CSASRDTSLLAKNIQYF
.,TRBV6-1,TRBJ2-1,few,TGTGCCAGCAGTGTAAACGGATGGACCTACAATGAGCAGTTCTTC,CASSVNGWTYNEQFF
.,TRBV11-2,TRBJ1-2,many,TGTGCCAGCAGCTTAGCCTCGAGTGGGAGCTATGGCTACACCTTC,CASSLASSGSYGYTF
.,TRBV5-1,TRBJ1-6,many,TGCGCCAGCAGCTTCGTCTCGAGCTCCTATAATTCACCCCTCCACTTT,CASSFVSSSYNSPLHF
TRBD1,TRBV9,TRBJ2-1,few,TGTGCCAGCATCATACCCCGGGACAGTTACAATGAGCAGTTCTTC,CASIIPRDSYNEQFF
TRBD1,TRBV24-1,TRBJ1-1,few,TGTGCCACCAGGAAGGGGACAGGGAACACTGAAGCTTTCTTT,CATRKGTGNTEAFF
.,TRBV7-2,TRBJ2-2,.,TGTGCCAGCAAGCGTGCGCTAGCTTTTGAGAACACCGGGGAGCTGTTTTTT,CASKRALAFENTGELFF
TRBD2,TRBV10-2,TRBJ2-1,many,TGCGCCAGCAGTGAACTAAGGGGACTATACAATGAGCAGTTCTTC,CASSELRGLYNEQFF
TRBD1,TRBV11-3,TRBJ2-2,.,TGTGCCAGCAGCTCCTACAGGGGCACCGGGGAGCTGTTTTTT,CASSSYRGTGELFF
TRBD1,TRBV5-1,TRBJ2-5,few,TGCGCCAGCAGCTTTCCGGACAGGGGGCAAGAGACCCAGTACTTC,CASSFPDRGQETQYF
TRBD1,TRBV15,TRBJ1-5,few,TGTGCCACCAGCAAGGTCACAGGGGAGAATCAGCCCCAGCATTTT,CATSKVTGENQPQHF
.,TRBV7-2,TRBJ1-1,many,TGTGCCAGCAGCCGAGCCGTCGTAGCTTTCTTT,CASSRAVVAFF
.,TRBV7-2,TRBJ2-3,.,TGTGCCAGCAGCACCGCTGGGGGGCGGGATACGCAGTATTTT,CASSTAGGRDTQYF
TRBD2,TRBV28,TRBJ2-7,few,TGTGCCAGCAGTTTAGCGGGAGGGTACTACGAGCAGTACTTC,CASSLAGGYYEQYF
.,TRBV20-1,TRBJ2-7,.,TGCAGTGCTAGAGACGACAGGCGCCCCTACGAGCAGTACTTC,CSARDDRRPYEQYF
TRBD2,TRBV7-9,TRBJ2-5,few,TGTGCCAGCAGAAGGACTAGCGGGAACACCGGGGAGACCCAGTACTTC,CASRRTSGNTGETQYF
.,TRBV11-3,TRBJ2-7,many,TGTGCCAGCAGCTTAATTAGCGTACAGCCCTCCTACGAGCAGTACTTC,CASSLISVQPSYEQYF
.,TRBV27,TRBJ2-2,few,TGTGCCAGCAGTTTTGGGGGGTTTCCAACCGGGGAGCTGTTTTTT,CASSFGGFPTGELFF
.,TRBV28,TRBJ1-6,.,TGTGCCAGCAGGACAGAACTTAATTCACCCCTCCACTTT,CASRTELNSPLHF
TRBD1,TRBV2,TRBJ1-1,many,TGTGCCAGCACCCAGGACAGGGTGAACACTGAAGCTTTCTTT,CASTQDRVNTEAFF
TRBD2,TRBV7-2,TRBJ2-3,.,TGTGCCAGCAGCAAACTCGGGACTACTGCGGATACGCAGTATTTT,CASSKLGTTADTQYF
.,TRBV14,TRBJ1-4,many,TGTGCCAGCAGCCAAGGGGCACTGGATGAAAAACTGTTTTTT,CASSQGALDEKLFF
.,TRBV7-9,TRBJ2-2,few,TGTGCCAGCAGCTTAGGGGCCCGAGAAGACACCGGGGAGCTGTTTTTT,CASSLGAREDTGELFF
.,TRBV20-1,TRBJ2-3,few,TGCAGTGCTAGAGGCCGGGTAGGACTCACAGATACGCAGTATTTT,CSARGRVGLTDTQYF
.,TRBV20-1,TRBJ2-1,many,TGCAGTGCTAGAGCCAGTTATAATGAGCAGTTCTTC,CSARASYNEQFF
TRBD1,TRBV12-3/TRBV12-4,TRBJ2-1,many,TGTGCCAGCAGTTACAGGGGGCCGGGTGAGCAGTTCTTC,CASSYRGPGEQFF
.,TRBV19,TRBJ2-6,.,TGTGCCTCCAATCTCATCTCTGGGGCCAACGTCCTGACTTTC,CASNLISGANVLTF
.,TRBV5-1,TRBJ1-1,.,TGCGCCAGCAGCTTGCGTGACCTTATGAACACTGAAGCTTTCTTT,CASSLRDLMNTEAFF
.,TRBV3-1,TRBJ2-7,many,TGTGCCAGCAGCCTGGTCTCCCGAGGACTCCCAAGCTCCTACGAGCAGTACTTC,CASSLVSRGLPSSYEQYF
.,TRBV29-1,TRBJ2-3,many,TGCAGCGTTGTGTGGTGGGGCACAGATACGCAGTATTTT,CSVVWWGTDTQYF
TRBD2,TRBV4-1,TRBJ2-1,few,TGCGCCAGCAGCTACACCGGGACTAGCGGGAGGTATGAGCAGTTCTTC,CASSYTGTSGRYEQFF
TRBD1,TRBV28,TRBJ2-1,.,TGTGCCAGCAGTTTCCTCGTTAACCCGGACAGGGGGACCGACAATGAGCAGTTCTTC,CASSFLVNPDRGTDNEQFF
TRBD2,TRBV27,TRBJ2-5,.,TGTGCCAGCAAGGGTGCCAGCGGGGGGCCTAAGACCCAGTACTTC,CASKGASGGPKTQYF
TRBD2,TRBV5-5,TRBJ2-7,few,TGTGCCAGCAGCTTATCTGCTAGCGGGAGTCCCTACGAGCAGTACTTC,CASSLSASGSPYEQYF
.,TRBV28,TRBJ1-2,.,TGTGCCGCAGAAAGGGGGTCACAAAGCAACTATGGCTACACCTTC,CAAERGSQSNYGYTF
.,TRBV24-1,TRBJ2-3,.,TGTGCCACCTCTCCCCGGACTAGCACAGATACGCAGTATTTT,CATSPRTSTDTQYF
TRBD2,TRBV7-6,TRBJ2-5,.,TGTGCCAGCAGCTCCCCAAGGGCGGGAGGCGAGTACCAAGAGACCCAGTACTTC,CASSSPRAGGEYQETQYF
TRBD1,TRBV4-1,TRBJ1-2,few,TGCGCCAGCAGCCAAGGGACAGGGGGCAGTGGCTACACCTTC,CASSQGTGGSGYTF